The 21 T cell receptor beta chains listed next were all sequenced from one sample in a study of graft-versus-host responses after intestinal transplantation. Their specific antigens are unknown. This table comes from immunoSEQ multiplex PCR, and its TCRdb copy is limited to in-frame clones, with some not included. This sample carries approximately 110,000 clones, around nine tenths of them seen once, and the ten largest clones take about 0.25%. Sequenced material: unstimulated CD4+ T cells sorted from spleen or lymph node cells, taken before transplant. The origin of the receptors is a human donor who was the organ donor for an intestinal transplant.

This chain uses TRBV19 with TRBJ2-1; 10 bases fit TRBD2. The CDR3 sequence is 14 residues long. Germline V gives CDR1 LNHDA, CDR2 SQIVND (reference sequence). V lost 6 bases, J lost 4 bases, and 3 bases stayed unmatched. The CDR3 sequence: CASRLLAGYNEQFF. CDR3 bases: TGTGCCAGTAGATTACTAGCGGGATACAATGAGCAGTTCTTC.

The CDR3 loop reads CASSSGRSYNYGYTF. Here the CDR3 DNA reads TGTGCCAGTAGCTCCGGACGGTCATATAACTATGGCTACACCTTC. This chain connects TRBV19 to TRBJ1-2; D ambiguous. CDR1 is LNHDA, CDR2 SQIVND, per germline (reference sequence). The CDR3 totals 15 residues. V was shortened by 6 bases and J by 1 base, with 15 bases between the two germline ends.

The chain joins TRBV7-2 to TRBJ2-3; a possible D gene is TRBD1 (9 bases). Per germline, CDR1 SGHTA and CDR2 FQGNSA. Trimming left V 5 bases short and J 3 bases short, with 15 bases between. The length of the CDR3 is 15 residues. CDR3 sequence: CASSRGGQGTDTQYF. In nucleotides, the CDR3 is TGTGCCAGCAGCCGGGGGGGACAGGGTACAGATACGCAGTATTTT.

The V call is TRBV6-4, the J call TRBJ2-3; D unclear. The CDR3 has 13 residues. Germline-derived CDR1 and CDR2 are MRHNA and SNTAGT. Trimming shortened V by 2 bases and J by 0 bases, and 3 bases separated the two germline ends. The CDR3 spells CASSDGSTDTQYF. For the CDR3, the DNA is TGTGCCAGCAGTGACGGTAGCACAGATACGCAGTATTTT.

The V gene is TRBV6-1, the J gene TRBJ2-3; D remains unclear. The ends were cut back, 0 bases at V and 3 bases at J, with 7 bases in the middle. Per the germline V gene, CDR1 is MNHNS and CDR2 is SASEGT. The CDR3 totals 14 residues. CDR3 amino acids: CASSEAGSTDTQYF. The CDR3 DNA is TGTGCCAGCAGTGAAGCGGGATCGACAGATACGCAGTATTTT.

The genes are TRBV5-1 and TRBJ2-7, with 9 bases that match TRBD2. Germline V CDR1 and CDR2: SGHRS, YFSETQ. V lost 0 bases and J lost 0; bases outside the gene matches: 4. This CDR3 is 16 amino acids long. DNA of the CDR3: TGCGCCAGCAGCTTGGCCGGTAGCGGGAGCTCCTACGAGCAGTACTTC. It is translated as CASSLAGSGSSYEQYF. Supplemented by reference TRBV5-1 and TRBJ2-7, the full variable domain reads KAGVTQTPRYLIKTRGQQVTLSCSPISGHRSVSWYQQTPGQGLQFLFEYFSETQRNKGNFPGRFSGRQFSNSRSEMNVSTLELGDSALYLCASSLAGSGSSYEQYFGPGTRLTVT.

CDR3 region: CAISESVPTEAFF. CDR3 sequence (DNA): TGTGCCATCAGTGAGTCGGTCCCCACTGAAGCTTTCTTT. V gene TRBV10-3 combines with J gene TRBJ1-1; D call uncertain. The CDR3 extends over 13 amino acids. Germline CDR1 and CDR2: ENHRY and SYGVKD. V shed 0 bases and J shed 4 bases, with 6 bases lying between them.

CDR3 DNA sequence: TGCAGCGTTGAAGATCGGGACACCGGGGAGCTGTTTTTT. Residues: CSVEDRDTGELFF. V is TRBV29-1 and J is TRBJ2-2; D is unclear. V was cut by 0 bases and J by 3 bases, with 5 bases left in between. CDR1 and CDR2 (germline): SQVTM, ANQGSEA. The CDR3 totals 13 residues.

This chain links TRBV27 with TRBJ1-1; maybe TRBD1 (5 bases). This CDR3 comprises 14 residues. Germline V gene lookup returns CDR1 MNHEY and CDR2 SMNVEV (reference sequence). The V gene lost 5 bases and the J gene lost 3 bases, with 13 bases spanning the gap. The CDR3 sequence: CASSTGGRHTEAFF. Here the CDR3 DNA reads TGTGCCAGCAGTACCGGGGGAAGGCACACTGAAGCTTTCTTT.

The chain links TRBV6-1 to TRBJ1-1; D not resolved. The V end was cut by 2 bases, the J end by 4 bases, with 5 bases between. The CDR3 is 12 residues long. Germline V gene lookup returns CDR1 MNHNS and CDR2 SASEGT. This CDR3 is CASSETLTEAFF. The CDR3 coding sequence is TGTGCCAGCAGTGAAACCCTCACTGAAGCTTTCTTT.

V is TRBV29-1 and J is TRBJ2-3; the match to TRBD1 covers 7 bases. The V gene end was trimmed by 7 bases and the J gene end by 3 bases; junction bases not matched to a gene: 4. The CDR3 extends over 12 amino acids. Germline V gene lookup returns CDR1 SQVTM and CDR2 ANQGSEA. DNA of the CDR3: TGCAGCGCATCGACAGGGACAGATACGCAGTATTTT. Its translation is CSASTGTDTQYF.

The V call is TRBV6-6, the J call TRBJ1-3; D is undetermined. CDR1 and CDR2 from the germline V gene are MNHNY and SVGAGI (reference sequence). The CDR3 spans 16 residues. V was trimmed by 2 bases and J by 0 bases, leaving 11 bases between them. The CDR3 spells CASSYGQPFSGNTIYF. CDR3 DNA sequence: TGTGCCAGCAGTTACGGGCAGCCTTTCTCTGGAAACACCATATATTTT.

The rearrangement joins TRBV6-1 to TRBJ1-2; a possible D gene is TRBD1 (6 bases). The germline V gene encodes CDR1 MNHNS and CDR2 SASEGT. V was shortened by 4 bases and J by 8 bases, with 14 bases between the two germline ends. This CDR3 has 13 amino acids. The CDR3 protein is CASSAKGGAGYTF. The CDR3 nucleotides are TGTGCCAGCAGTGCCAAAGGGGGGGCCGGCTACACCTTC.

V is TRBV5-6 and J is TRBJ2-7; 14 bases are a match to TRBD2. The CDR3 loop spans 16 amino acids. In germline, CDR1 is SGHDT, CDR2 YYEEEE. V dropped 7 bases and J dropped 7; count of bases not matched to a gene: 13. CDR3: CASGRQGGLAGVEQYF. As DNA, the CDR3 is TGTGCCAGCGGCCGCCAGGGGGGACTAGCGGGAGTTGAGCAGTACTTC.

The CDR3 region is CASSEDGYYGYTF. The CDR3 coding sequence is TGTGCCAGCAGTGAAGACGGATACTATGGCTACACCTTC. V gene TRBV6-5 combines with J gene TRBJ1-2, with D unclear. Per the germline V gene, CDR1 is MNHEY and CDR2 is SVGAGI. Trimming cost V 5 bases and J 3 bases, with 10 bases left between them. The length of the CDR3 is 13 residues.

The V call is TRBV18, the J call TRBJ2-1; D is perhaps TRBD1 (5 bases). V lost 2 bases to trimming and J lost 0 bases, with 11 bases between them. The CDR3 extends over 16 amino acids. The germline CDR1 and CDR2 sequences are KGHSH and LQKENI. CDR3 sequence: CASSPGARSSYNEQFF. DNA for the CDR3: TGTGCCAGCTCACCAGGGGCGCGGAGCTCCTACAATGAGCAGTTCTTC.

The chain couples TRBV6-5 to TRBJ2-3; D unresolved. The CDR3 has 10 amino acids. V was pared by 8 bases and J by 3 bases, with 3 bases between. Germline CDR1 MNHEY, CDR2 SVGAGI. CDR3 DNA sequence: TGTGCCAGCGAAACAGATACGCAGTATTTT. Its translation is CASETDTQYF.

The rearrangement links TRBV5-1 to TRBJ1-6, with D possibly matching TRBD1 (5 bases). This CDR3 spans 15 amino acids. The germline V gene encodes CDR1 SGHRS and CDR2 YFSETQ. The ends were cut back, 5 bases at V and 3 bases at J, with 12 bases in the middle. This CDR3 reads CASSSQGGYNSPLHF. CDR3 sequence (DNA): TGCGCCAGCAGTTCCCAGGGTGGCTATAATTCACCCCTCCACTTT.

The J gene is TRBJ2-7, the V gene TRBV4-2, with 11 bases aligning to TRBD2. After removal of 4 bases from V and 3 bases from J, the junction contained 5 bases not matched to a gene. This CDR3 has 15 residues. Germline lookup yields CDR1 LGHNA and CDR2 YNFKEQ. CDR3: CASSPLAGVIYEQYF. The CDR3 DNA is TGTGCCAGCAGCCCACTAGCGGGAGTGATCTACGAGCAGTACTTC.

The count of this clone is one. The gene calls are TRBV5-6 and TRBJ2-5, with D unclear. V lost 3 bases, J lost 5 bases, and 14 bases lay in between. CDR3 length equals 14 residues. Germline assignment: CDR1 SGHDT and CDR2 YYEEEE. CDR3 sequence reads: CASSSWTAKETQYF. The CDR3 DNA sequence: TGTGCCAGCAGCTCCTGGACGGCTAAGGAGACCCAGTACTTC.

Concerning this clone: The same CDR3 is also encoded by other DNA sequences in this sample. The CDR3 nucleotides are TGTGCCAGCAGCTTACCTAGCTCCTACAATGAGCAGTTCTTC. This codes for CASSLPSSYNEQFF. This chain connects TRBV7-2 to TRBJ2-1, with no clear D. V shed 2 bases and J shed 0 bases, with 5 bases lying between them. CDR1 SGHTA and CDR2 FQGNSA come from the germline V gene. The CDR3 contains 14 residues.